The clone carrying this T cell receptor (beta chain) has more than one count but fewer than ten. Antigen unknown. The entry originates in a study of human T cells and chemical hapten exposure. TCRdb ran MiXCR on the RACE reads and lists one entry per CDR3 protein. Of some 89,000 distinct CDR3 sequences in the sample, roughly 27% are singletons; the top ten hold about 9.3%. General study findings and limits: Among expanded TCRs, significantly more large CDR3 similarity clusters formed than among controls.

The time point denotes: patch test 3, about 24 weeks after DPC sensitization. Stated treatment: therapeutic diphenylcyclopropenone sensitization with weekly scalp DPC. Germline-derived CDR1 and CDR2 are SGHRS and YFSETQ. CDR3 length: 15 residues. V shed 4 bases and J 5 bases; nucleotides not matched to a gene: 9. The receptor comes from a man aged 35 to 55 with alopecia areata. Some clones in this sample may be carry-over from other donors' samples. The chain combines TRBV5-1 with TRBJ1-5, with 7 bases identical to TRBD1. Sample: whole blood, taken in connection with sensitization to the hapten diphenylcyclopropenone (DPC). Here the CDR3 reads CASSSGDRADQPQHF. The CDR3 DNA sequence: TGCGCCAGCAGCAGCGGAGACAGGGCGGATCAGCCCCAGCATTTT.